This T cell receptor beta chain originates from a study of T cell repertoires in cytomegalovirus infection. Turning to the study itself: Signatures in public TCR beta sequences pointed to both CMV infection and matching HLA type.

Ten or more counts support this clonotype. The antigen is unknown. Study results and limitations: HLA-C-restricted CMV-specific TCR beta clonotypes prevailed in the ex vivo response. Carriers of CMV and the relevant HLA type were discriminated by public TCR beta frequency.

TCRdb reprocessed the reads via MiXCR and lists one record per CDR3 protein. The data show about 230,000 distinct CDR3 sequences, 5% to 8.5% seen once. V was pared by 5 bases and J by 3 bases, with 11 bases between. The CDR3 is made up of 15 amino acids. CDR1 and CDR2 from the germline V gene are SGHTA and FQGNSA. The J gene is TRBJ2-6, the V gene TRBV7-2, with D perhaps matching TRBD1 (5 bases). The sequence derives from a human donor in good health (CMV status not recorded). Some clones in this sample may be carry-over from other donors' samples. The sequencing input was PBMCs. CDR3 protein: CASSPRVGGANVLTF. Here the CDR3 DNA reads TGTGCCAGCAGCCCCAGGGTTGGTGGGGCCAACGTCCTGACTTTC.